These 11 T cell receptor beta chains were all obtained from the same sample, sequenced in a study of T cell responses to AZD1222 COVID-19 vaccine. Repertoires were generated with immunoSEQ multiplex PCR, while TCRdb's copy carries only in-frame clones and drops some. The profile shows around 53,000 clones, around 83% of them singletons. The sequenced sample was peripheral blood, obtained on day 0 of MenACWY control vaccination. The source of these receptors is an adult in good health.

This chain links TRBV30 with TRBJ2-7; 7 nucleotides align to TRBD2. The V segment lost 1 base and the J segment 3 bases; nucleotides outside the gene matches: 3. CDR1 GTSNPN and CDR2 SVGIG come from the germline V gene (reference sequence). The CDR3 consists of 13 residues. The CDR3: CAWSGGSSYEQYF. DNA of the CDR3: TGTGCCTGGAGTGGCGGGAGTAGCTACGAGCAGTACTTC.

V and J are TRBV10-3 and TRBJ1-5, with 7 bases identical to TRBD1. The CDR3 length is 15 residues. Germline CDR1 is ENHRY and CDR2 is SYGVKD. V was clipped by 0 bases and J by 7 bases; unmatched bases: 6. The chain's CDR3 is CAISESGQAVQPQHF. CDR3 DNA: TGTGCCATCAGTGAGTCCGGACAGGCTGTACAGCCCCAGCATTTT.

V is TRBV19 and J is TRBJ2-2; a weak D match, TRBD1 (6 bases). Deletions cut 7 bases from V and 5 bases from J, with 23 bases between. The CDR3 has 17 residues. Germline V gene data show CDR1 as LNHDA and CDR2 as SQIVND (reference sequence). CDR3 DNA sequence: TGTGCCAGTAATACCATGGGGACAACCAAATTAACCGGGGAGCTGTTTTTT. It codes for CASNTMGTTKLTGELFF.

The table lists this clone with a few counts. The rearrangement links TRBV5-1 to TRBJ2-1; 7 nucleotides align to TRBD2. The CDR3 is 15 amino acids. Trimming removed 0 bases from V and 2 bases from J; junction bases left unmatched: 2. CDR1 and CDR2 (germline): SGHRS, YFSETQ. CDR3 loop: CASSLEGGPYNEQFF. The DNA of the CDR3 is TGCGCCAGCAGCTTGGAGGGAGGGCCCTACAATGAGCAGTTCTTC.

This chain connects TRBV30 to TRBJ2-7; a weak D match, TRBD2 (5 bases). This CDR3 has 12 residues. V was shortened by 6 bases and J by 2 bases, with 11 bases between the two germline ends. Germline V gives CDR1 GTSNPN, CDR2 SVGIG (reference sequence). CDR3 bases: TGTGCCTGTCGGAGGTTCGCCTACGAGCAGTACTTC. Protein product: CACRRFAYEQYF.

The genes are TRBV13 and TRBJ2-7; TRBD1 agrees at 10 bases. V dropped 5 bases and J dropped 4; count of bases not matched to a gene: 2. This CDR3 contains 13 residues. Germline CDR1 PRHDT, CDR2 FYEKMQ (reference sequence). Here the CDR3 DNA reads TGTGCCAGCAGCGGGGGACAGGGGTACGAGCAGTACTTC. It codes for CASSGGQGYEQYF.

Written as DNA, the CDR3 is TGTGCCAGCAGTTGGGCCGTGAACACTGAAGCTTTCTTT. It codes for CASSWAVNTEAFF. V is TRBV6-5 and J is TRBJ1-1; D uncertain. The CDR3 consists of 13 residues. Germline V gene sequence: CDR1 MNHEY, CDR2 SVGAGI. V was clipped by 4 bases and J by 0 bases, with 6 bases between them.

The V call is TRBV7-9, the J call TRBJ2-5, with D tentatively TRBD1 (6 bases). CDR3 size: 14 residues. Germline V gives CDR1 SEHNR, CDR2 FQNEAQ (reference sequence). Between the trimmed V and J ends, which lost 5 bases and 7 bases, there was a span of 17 bases. The CDR3 DNA is TGTGCCAGCAGCCGCTCGGGACACCTGGGGACCCAGTACTTC. Translating gives CASSRSGHLGTQYF.

V usage is TRBV4-2 and J usage is TRBJ2-6; D call uncertain. Trimming removed 0 bases at V and 4 bases at J, with 7 bases between. There are 15 residues in the CDR3. From germline, CDR1 is LGHNA and CDR2 YNFKEQ. CDR3 nucleotide sequence: TGTGCCAGCAGCCAAGAGTTTGGGGGGGCCAACGTCCTGACTTTC. This translates into CASSQEFGGANVLTF.

The V gene is TRBV10-3, the J gene TRBJ1-1; TRBD1 matches at 8 bases. This CDR3 has 14 amino acids. V lost 4 bases, J lost 0 bases, and 1 base stayed unmatched. The germline gives CDR1 ENHRY, CDR2 SYGVKD. This CDR3 reads CAISGQGMNTEAFF. CDR3 sequence (DNA): TGTGCCATCAGTGGACAGGGGATGAACACTGAAGCTTTCTTT.

The gene calls are TRBV7-9 and TRBJ2-6; tentatively, D is TRBD1 (6 bases). CDR1 is SEHNR, CDR2 FQNEAQ, per germline (reference sequence). The CDR3 length is 17 residues. Trimming pared 6 bases from V and 2 bases from J, leaving 17 bases between. The CDR3 region is CASSLFPQGTGANVLTF. In nucleotides, the CDR3 is TGTGCCAGCAGTTTATTCCCTCAGGGGACTGGGGCCAACGTCCTGACTTTC.